This is a list of T cell receptor beta chains from one sample in a study of blood T cells in healthy people across ages. MiXCR, run by TCRdb on the 5' RACE reads, gives a single entry per CDR3 protein. The table shows about 1.8 million distinct CDR3 sequences, with around half occurring only once. Sample: blood. The source of these receptors is a middle-aged woman in good health. CDR3s leave out the opening cysteine and the closing phenylalanine or tryptophan. Size is stated for part of the rows, as once, few or many counts, or as a class when the clone is expanded.

>-|TRBV6-5
ASSYSVYSNQPQH
>-|TRBV6-1
ASSEAWGHYGYT
>-|TRBV6-5
ASRPRTGPSYEQY
>-|TRBV4-2
ASSRSFRRVDGYT
>-|TRBV10-3
AISDVAGGPPRGYT
>-|TRBV7-2
ASGRTGIDNEQF
>many|TRBV29-1
SASTGVYEQY
>-|TRBV12-3/TRBV12-4
ASSSHREYSYEQY
>many|TRBV12-3/TRBV12-4
ASSRGSTDTQY
>many|TRBV4-2
ASSQDGSYGYT
>few|TRBV13
ASSFRLAGALDTQY
>-|TRBV12-3/TRBV12-4
ASSLTQGDTGELF
>few|TRBV20-1
SAPRTVNYGYT
>-|TRBV4-2
ASSLGLAEVGEQY
>-|TRBV19
AISRDSSSGANVLT
>few|TRBV20-1
SARDTVSYEQY
>-|TRBV18
ASSRNRDREGAF
>many|TRBV7-2
ASSHEVGNIQY
>few|TRBV4-2
ASSQGVRDAASDTQY
>-|TRBV9
ASSAGQGNTYEQY
>many|TRBV12-3/TRBV12-4
ASSRDRGDEQY
>few|TRBV29-1
SVGFLPTDTQY
>-|TRBV4-3
ASSHPDSMGQY
>-|TRBV6-1
ASTSMRPGELF
>-|TRBV20-1
SADSTGRTDTQY
>-|TRBV28
ASSSSGTGDRHEQY
>once|TRBV6-6
ASSLSGRDHVEQF
>-|TRBV20-1
SASSNRETYEQY
>few|TRBV6-6
ASLVVSTDTQY
>-|TRBV28
ASRTSGGRIQETQY
>-|TRBV5-6
VSSPVGGRETQY
>-|TRBV5-1
ASSLGGEVNEQF
>-|TRBV7-2
ASSFDDSYNEQF
>-|TRBV5-5
ASSLPHGALSGANVPT
>-|TRBV18
ASSSDRGGLSSYEQY
>-|TRBV12-3/TRBV12-4
ASGQGNEQF
>-|TRBV7-2
ASSPAQGYIQY
>few|TRBV6-1
ASTQIGLFGETQY
>-|TRBV15
ATSRDGNGYT
>-|TRBV20-1
SAREPRGGGEKLF
>few|TRBV28
ASSQLSKEQY
>-|TRBV29-1
SVRQGNYGYT
>-|TRBV7-2
ASSLGRTGTSYEQY
>few|TRBV4-1
ASSFRGQLREGETQY
>-|TRBV29-1
SVSRGRGENIRY